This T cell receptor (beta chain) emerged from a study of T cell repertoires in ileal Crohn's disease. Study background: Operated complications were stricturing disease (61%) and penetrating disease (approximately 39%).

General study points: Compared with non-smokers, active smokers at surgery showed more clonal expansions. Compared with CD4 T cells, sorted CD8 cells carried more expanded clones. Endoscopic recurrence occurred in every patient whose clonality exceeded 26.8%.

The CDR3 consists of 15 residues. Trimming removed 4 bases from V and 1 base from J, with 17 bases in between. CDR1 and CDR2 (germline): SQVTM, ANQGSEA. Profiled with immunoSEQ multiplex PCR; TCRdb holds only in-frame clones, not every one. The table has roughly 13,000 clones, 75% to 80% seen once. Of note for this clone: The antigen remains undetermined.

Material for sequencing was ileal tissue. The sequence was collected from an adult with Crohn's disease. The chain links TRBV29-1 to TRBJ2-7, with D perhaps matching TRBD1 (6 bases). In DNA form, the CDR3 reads TGCAGCGTTGTTGGGGCTCAGGGGCGGTCCTACGAGCAGTACTTC. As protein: CSVVGAQGRSYEQYF.